This passage covers 29 T cell receptor beta chains from one sample sequenced in a study of cytomegalovirus exposure and HLA in healthy donors. The PCR made use of 60 Vbeta and 13 Jbeta primers. TCRdb's table, derived via immunoSEQ multiplex PCR, lists solely in-frame clones and lacks some. The sample lists approximately 220,000 clones, roughly 80% occurring once. The sample comprised PBMCs. Receptors were obtained from a man under 40 in good health and CMV-seronegative.

The genes are TRBV11-3 and TRBJ2-7; no reliable D call. The CDR3 has 14 residues. Germline CDR1 is SGHNT and CDR2 is YENEEA. The V gene lost 1 base and the J gene lost 3 bases, with 10 bases spanning the gap. The DNA of the CDR3 is TGTGCCAGCAGCTTAGGAGGTATGAACTACGAGCAGTACTTC. This gives the protein CASSLGGMNYEQYF. Full variable domain (rest looked up from reference TRBV11-3 and TRBJ2-7): EAGVVQSPRYKIIEKKQPVAFWCNPISGHNTLYWYLQNLGQGPELLIRYENEEAVDDSQLPKDRFSAERLKGVDSTLKIQPAELGDSAVYLCASSLGGMNYEQYFGPGTRLTVT.

The chain carries TRBV5-4 and TRBJ2-5; 9 positions agree with TRBD1. After removal of 5 bases from V and 2 bases from J, the junction contained 4 bases not matched to a gene. The CDR3 is 14 amino acids. Germline assignment: CDR1 SGHNT and CDR2 YYREEE (reference sequence). The CDR3 DNA sequence: TGTGCCAGCAGTCCCGGGACAGGGCAAGAGACCCAGTACTTC. Protein sequence: CASSPGTGQETQYF.

The J gene is TRBJ2-3, the V gene TRBV29-1, with a weak D call TRBD2 (7 bases). The CDR3 loop spans 18 amino acids. Germline assignment: CDR1 SQVTM and CDR2 ANQGSEA. Deletions cut 4 bases from V and 4 bases from J, with 27 bases between. The CDR3 spells CSVVPLAGAIIPADTQYF. The DNA of the CDR3 is TGCAGCGTTGTCCCTTTGGCGGGGGCCATAATTCCTGCAGATACGCAGTATTTT.

V usage is TRBV5-1 and J usage is TRBJ2-2, with 11 bases identical to TRBD2. Looked up from germline, CDR1 is SGHRS and CDR2 is YFSETQ. The V and J ends lost 6 bases and 5 bases, in that order; junction bases with no gene match: 3. CDR3 length equals 14 residues. The CDR3 sequence is CASTGLAGTGELFF. The DNA for the CDR3 is TGCGCCAGCACCGGACTAGCGGGTACCGGGGAGCTGTTTTTT.

Here the CDR3 DNA reads TGCGCCAGCAGTAACGCGGGAAGTACTGAAGCTTTCTTT. Translated: CASSNAGSTEAFF. This chain connects TRBV5-1 to TRBJ1-1, with D uncertain. The CDR3 consists of 13 residues. V lost 5 bases and J lost 5, with 13 bases in between. From germline, CDR1 is SGHRS and CDR2 YFSETQ.

The genes are TRBV21-1 and TRBJ2-3; the D segment call TRBD1 is taken from the table without a DNA check. TRBV21-1 represents a pseudogene. CDR3 length equals 17 residues. This CDR3 is CASSKTTGSPELDTQYF. CDR3 in DNA: TGTGCCAGCAGCAAGACAACAGGCAGTCCCGAATTGGATACGCAGTATTTT.

The chain couples TRBV7-3 to TRBJ2-2; D may be TRBD2 (6 bases). Trimming cost V 3 bases and J 1 base, with 6 bases left between them. The germline V gene encodes CDR1 SGHTA and CDR2 FQGTGA. The CDR3 runs to 14 residues. The CDR3, as DNA: TGTGCCAGCAGCTTCGGGGGGAACACCGGGGAGCTGTTTTTT. Protein sequence: CASSFGGNTGELFF.

The chain links TRBV5-1 to TRBJ2-7, with 8 bases lining up with TRBD1. J lost 2 bases, V lost 0 bases, and 10 bases had no gene match. The CDR3 is made up of 17 amino acids. From germline, CDR1 is SGHRS and CDR2 YFSETQ. CDR3: CASSLVSDRAYPYEQYF. The CDR3 nucleotides are TGCGCCAGCAGCTTGGTTTCGGACAGGGCATACCCCTACGAGCAGTACTTC.

The chain joins TRBV6-4 to TRBJ1-4; no firm D call. The V gene lost 3 bases and the J gene lost 3 bases, with 14 bases spanning the gap. Germline V gives CDR1 MRHNA, CDR2 SNTAGT. The CDR3 is 16 residues long. The CDR3 coding sequence is TGTGCCAGCAGTGAAGGGAGCTTCGAGTCTAATGAAAAACTGTTTTTT. It is translated as CASSEGSFESNEKLFF.

This clone was detected only a few times. This CDR3 reads CASSQDSGTGAIVAFF. The CDR3 DNA is TGCGCCAGCAGCCAAGATTCCGGGACAGGGGCGATCGTTGCTTTCTTT. V usage is TRBV4-3 and J usage is TRBJ1-1; TRBD1 agrees at 10 bases. Germline loops: CDR1 LGHNA, CDR2 YSLEER. This CDR3 region has 16 residues. V was pared by 0 bases and J by 11 bases, with 12 bases of the junction left unmatched.

The J gene is TRBJ2-1, the V gene TRBV20-1; 8 bases are shared with TRBD1. Looked up from germline, CDR1 is DFQATT and CDR2 is SNEGSKA (reference sequence). The CDR3 contains 11 residues. V shed 6 bases and J 10 bases; nucleotides not matched to a gene: 5. The CDR3 sequence: CSAGTGGEQFF. In nucleotides, the CDR3 is TGCAGTGCCGGAACAGGGGGAGAGCAGTTCTTC.

In DNA, the CDR3 is TGTGCCAGCAGCTACCTCGACAGGGACAACACTGAAGCTTTCTTT. As protein: CASSYLDRDNTEAFF. J is TRBJ1-1 and V is TRBV7-8, with 7 bases identical to TRBD1. V dropped 4 bases and J dropped 2; count of bases not matched to a gene: 7. Germline V gene lookup returns CDR1 SGHVS and CDR2 FQNEAQ. The length of the CDR3 is 15 residues.

This clone was seen just once. V and J are TRBV28 and TRBJ2-7; maybe TRBD1 (5 bases). Germline V lookup: CDR1 MDHEN, CDR2 SYDVKM. This CDR3 has 15 amino acids. V gave up 2 bases and J gave up 0 bases, with 11 bases separating them. The CDR3 coding sequence is TGTGCCAGCAGTTTAACGAGCAGGGACTCCTACGAGCAGTACTTC. Translation gives CASSLTSRDSYEQYF.

This clone has just a few counts. This chain joins TRBV7-9 and TRBJ1-1; tentatively, D is TRBD1 (5 bases). The V end was cut by 1 base, the J end by 7 bases, with 19 bases between. CDR1 SEHNR and CDR2 FQNEAQ come from the germline V gene (reference sequence). The CDR3 consists of 16 residues. This CDR3 reads CASSLGGGRVQDEAFF. The CDR3 DNA follows: TGTGCCAGCAGCTTAGGGGGGGGGAGGGTCCAGGATGAAGCTTTCTTT.

J is TRBJ2-3 and V is TRBV9, with 11 bases fitting TRBD2. Germline CDR1 SGDLS, CDR2 YYNGEE. V shed 0 bases, J shed 2 bases, and the junction held 5 bases outside the gene matches. The CDR3 extends over 17 amino acids. CDR3 loop: CASSVGTSGGPTDTQYF. DNA of the CDR3: TGTGCCAGCAGCGTAGGAACTAGCGGGGGTCCCACAGATACGCAGTATTTT.

The chain uses TRBV28 and TRBJ2-5; TRBD1 matches at 9 bases. Germline-derived CDR1 and CDR2 are MDHEN and SYDVKM. The J segment lost 2 bases and the V segment lost 5 bases, leaving 9 bases of the junction unmatched. The CDR3 totals 16 residues. CDR3 DNA: TGTGCCAGCAGTCCCTTCGGACAGGGGAGACAAGAGACCCAGTACTTC. It translates to CASSPFGQGRQETQYF.

The chain joins TRBV28 to TRBJ1-2; 11 positions agree with TRBD1. The CDR3 contains 14 residues. The V gene end was trimmed by 3 bases and the J gene end by 6 bases; junction bases not matched to a gene: 3. CDR1 is MDHEN and CDR2 is SYDVKM in the germline V gene. The DNA of the CDR3 is TGTGCCAGCAGTTTCTCGGACAGGGGGCATGGCTACACCTTC. Its translation: CASSFSDRGHGYTF.

This chain connects TRBV19 to TRBJ1-1; perhaps TRBD1 as D (5 bases). Germline CDR1 and CDR2: LNHDA and SQIVND (reference sequence). There are 14 residues in the CDR3. Trimming left V 0 bases short and J 1 base short, with 6 bases between. CDR3 protein: CASSIDRENTEAFF. The CDR3 DNA reads TGTGCCAGTAGTATAGACAGGGAGAACACTGAAGCTTTCTTT.

V and J are TRBV5-1 and TRBJ2-5; 15 nucleotides line up with TRBD2. CDR3 size: 18 residues. Germline assignment: CDR1 SGHRS and CDR2 YFSETQ. V trimming: 0 bases; J trimming: 5 bases; junction bases outside the gene matches: 8. The CDR3, as DNA: TGCGCCAGCAGCTTGGCCGGGACTAGCGGGGGGATACTGGAGACCCAGTACTTC. Translated: CASSLAGTSGGILETQYF. Full variable domain (rest looked up from reference TRBV5-1 and TRBJ2-5): KAGVTQTPRYLIKTRGQQVTLSCSPISGHRSVSWYQQTPGQGLQFLFEYFSETQRNKGNFPGRFSGRQFSNSRSEMNVSTLELGDSALYLCASSLAGTSGGILETQYFGPGTRLLVL.

CDR3 amino acids: CASSVAGQGADNSPLHF. DNA of the CDR3: TGTGCCAGCAGCGTAGCTGGACAGGGAGCAGATAATTCACCCCTCCACTTT. This rearrangement joins TRBV9 to TRBJ1-6; 8 bases map to TRBD1. CDR1 is SGDLS and CDR2 is YYNGEE in the germline V gene. V dropped 0 bases and J dropped 5; count of bases not matched to a gene: 7. The CDR3 is made up of 17 amino acids.

The V gene is TRBV6-6, the J gene TRBJ1-1; D may be TRBD1 (6 bases). V gave up 7 bases and J gave up 8 bases, with 23 bases separating them. The CDR3 loop spans 15 amino acids. Germline CDR1 MNHNY, CDR2 SVGAGI (reference sequence). The CDR3 nucleotides are TGTGCCAGCACCTTACCTCCAAAGGGAGGGACAGAAGCTTTCTTT. It is translated as CASTLPPKGGTEAFF.

J is TRBJ2-2 and V is TRBV2; D is perhaps TRBD1 (6 bases). The germline V gene has CDR1 SNHLY and CDR2 FYNNEI. Trimming shortened V by 5 bases and J by 5 bases, and 18 bases separated the two germline ends. This CDR3 comprises 16 residues. DNA for the CDR3: TGTGCCAGCAGTCCGCCCCTTGGGGGCCAAACCGGGGAGCTGTTTTTT. The encoded protein is CASSPPLGGQTGELFF.

This clone was detected only a few times. The V call is TRBV2, the J call TRBJ2-5, with TRBD1 identical over 7 bases. The CDR3 spans 13 residues. J gave up 7 bases and V 6 bases, and 8 bases lay outside the gene matches. The germline V gene has CDR1 SNHLY and CDR2 FYNNEI. The CDR3 loop reads CASRGQPGGTQYF. CDR3 DNA sequence: TGTGCCAGCAGGGGACAGCCCGGTGGGACCCAGTACTTC.

The rearrangement uses TRBV19 and TRBJ1-2, with TRBD1 matching over 10 bases. V dropped 4 bases and J dropped 8; count of bases not matched to a gene: 4. The CDR3 covers 13 residues. Looked up from germline, CDR1 is LNHDA and CDR2 is SQIVND (reference sequence). The chain's CDR3 is CASSRDRGQGYTF. The CDR3 DNA reads as TGTGCCAGTAGTAGGGACAGGGGTCAAGGCTACACCTTC.

About this clone: The same CDR3 can be traced to other DNA sequences in this sample. The chain joins TRBV2 to TRBJ1-2, with 9 positions matching TRBD1. The ends lost 6 bases at V and 5 bases at J; junction bases unmatched: 1. CDR3 length: 12 residues. The V gene's germline CDR1 is SNHLY and CDR2 FYNNEI. In DNA, the CDR3 is TGTGCCAGCAGCGGACAGGGGTATGGCTACACCTTC. This sequence encodes CASSGQGYGYTF.

This sequence joins TRBV6-4 and TRBJ2-2; 8 bases fit TRBD1. Germline CDR1 is MRHNA and CDR2 is SNTAGT. The V segment lost 3 bases and the J segment 4 bases; nucleotides outside the gene matches: 4. The CDR3 has 15 amino acids. DNA of the CDR3: TGTGCCAGCAGTGAAGGACAGGGAATCACCGGGGAGCTGTTTTTT. Its protein is CASSEGQGITGELFF.

The genes are TRBV19 and TRBJ1-6, with D perhaps matching TRBD1 (6 bases). Trimming left V 6 bases short and J 6 bases short, with 15 bases between. This CDR3 comprises 15 residues. Germline V gene sequence: CDR1 LNHDA, CDR2 SQIVND (reference sequence). The CDR3 loop reads CASSPQGIGNSPLHF. In nucleotides, the CDR3 is TGTGCCAGTAGCCCACAGGGTATCGGTAATTCACCCCTCCACTTT.

The V gene is TRBV7-6, the J gene TRBJ2-7; a possible D gene is TRBD1 (5 bases). There are 14 residues in the CDR3. The germline V gene has CDR1 SGHVS and CDR2 FNYEAQ. The V and J ends lost 2 bases and 4 bases respectively, with 12 bases between them. The CDR3: CASSLQSGLYEQYF. The DNA of the CDR3 is TGTGCCAGCAGCTTACAATCAGGGTTATACGAGCAGTACTTC.

The chain joins TRBV18 to TRBJ2-5; D perhaps matches TRBD1 (6 bases). V gave up 9 bases and J gave up 4 bases, with 15 bases separating them. The CDR3 covers 13 residues. Germline values: CDR1 KGHSH, CDR2 LQKENI. The CDR3, as DNA: TGTGCCAGTCATGATACAGGGAGAGAGACCCAGTACTTC. This translates into CASHDTGRETQYF.